This T cell receptor beta chain is drawn from a study of metastatic and nonmetastatic thyroid tumors. There were no patients who had received any treatment before thyroid surgery. The V gene lost 3 bases and the J gene lost 4 bases, with 18 bases spanning the gap. In germline, CDR1 is MNHEY, CDR2 SMNVEV (reference sequence). The CDR3 sequence is 16 residues long. With MiXCR, TCRdb reprocessed the PCR reads. Here the sample spans about 5,100 clones, approximately 30% being singletons. This clone was found a few times. The TCR sequence derives from a female donor with papillary thyroid cancer or a benign thyroid nodule (not recorded which). Some clones in this sample may be carry-over from other donors' samples. The sample comprised adjacent normal tissue. The V and J genes are TRBV27 and TRBJ1-2; D call uncertain. The CDR3 DNA reads TGTGCCAGCAGTTTGGGTGCCACGGGCTTACCCTATGGCTACACCTTC. It yields the protein CASSLGATGLPYGYTF.